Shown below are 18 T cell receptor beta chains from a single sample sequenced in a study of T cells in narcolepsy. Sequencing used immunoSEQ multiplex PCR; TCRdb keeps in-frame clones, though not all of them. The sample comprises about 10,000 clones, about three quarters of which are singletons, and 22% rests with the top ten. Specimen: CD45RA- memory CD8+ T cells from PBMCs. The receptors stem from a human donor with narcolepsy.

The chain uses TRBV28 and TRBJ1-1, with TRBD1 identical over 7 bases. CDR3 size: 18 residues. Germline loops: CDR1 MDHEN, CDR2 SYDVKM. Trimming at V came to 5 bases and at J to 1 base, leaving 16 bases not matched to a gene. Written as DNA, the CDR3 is TGTGCCAGCAGTCGTACGATTATGCTCGGGACAGAGAACACTGAAGCTTTCTTT. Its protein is CASSRTIMLGTENTEAFF.

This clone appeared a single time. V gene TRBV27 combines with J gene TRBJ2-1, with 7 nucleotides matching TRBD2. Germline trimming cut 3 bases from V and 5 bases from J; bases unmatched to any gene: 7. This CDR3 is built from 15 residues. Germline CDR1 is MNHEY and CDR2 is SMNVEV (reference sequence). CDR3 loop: CASSFRGDLDNEQFF. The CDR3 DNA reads TGTGCCAGCAGTTTCCGGGGGGACCTGGACAATGAGCAGTTCTTC.

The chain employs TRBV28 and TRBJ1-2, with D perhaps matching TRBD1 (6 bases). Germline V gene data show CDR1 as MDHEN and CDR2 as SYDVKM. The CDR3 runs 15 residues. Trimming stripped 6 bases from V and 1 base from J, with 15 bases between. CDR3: CASSRNGDINYGYTF. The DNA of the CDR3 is TGTGCCAGCAGCCGAAATGGGGACATTAACTATGGCTACACCTTC.

CDR3 amino acids: CASSQWTSGQTQYF. The CDR3 coding sequence is TGCGCCAGCAGCCAATGGACTAGCGGACAGACCCAGTACTTC. The chain employs TRBV4-3 and TRBJ2-5; 10 bases map to TRBD2. With V trimmed by 2 bases and J by 6 bases, 3 bases remained unmatched. The germline V gene has CDR1 LGHNA and CDR2 YSLEER. CDR3 length: 14 residues.

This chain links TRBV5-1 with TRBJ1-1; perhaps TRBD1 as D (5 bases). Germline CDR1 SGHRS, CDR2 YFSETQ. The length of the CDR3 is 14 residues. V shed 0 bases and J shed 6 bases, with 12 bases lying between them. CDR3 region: CASSLDRLNAEAFF. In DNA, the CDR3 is TGCGCCAGCAGCTTGGACAGGTTGAATGCTGAAGCTTTCTTT. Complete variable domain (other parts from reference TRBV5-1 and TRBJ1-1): KAGVTQTPRYLIKTRGQQVTLSCSPISGHRSVSWYQQTPGQGLQFLFEYFSETQRNKGNFPGRFSGRQFSNSRSEMNVSTLELGDSALYLCASSLDRLNAEAFFGQGTRLTVV.

The CDR3 DNA is TGTGCCAGCAGTAAATCCTATGGCTACACCTTC. Amino acids: CASSKSYGYTF. J is TRBJ1-2 and V is TRBV6-5; D gene ambiguous. Germline V CDR1 and CDR2: MNHEY, SVGAGI. Trimming pared 5 bases from V and 4 bases from J, leaving 5 bases between. The CDR3 contains 11 residues.

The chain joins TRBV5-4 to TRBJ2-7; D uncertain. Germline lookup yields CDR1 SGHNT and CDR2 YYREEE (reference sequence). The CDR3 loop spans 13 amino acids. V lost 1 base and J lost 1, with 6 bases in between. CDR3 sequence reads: CASSLQASYEQYF. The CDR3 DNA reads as TGTGCCAGCAGCTTGCAGGCATCCTACGAGCAGTACTTC.

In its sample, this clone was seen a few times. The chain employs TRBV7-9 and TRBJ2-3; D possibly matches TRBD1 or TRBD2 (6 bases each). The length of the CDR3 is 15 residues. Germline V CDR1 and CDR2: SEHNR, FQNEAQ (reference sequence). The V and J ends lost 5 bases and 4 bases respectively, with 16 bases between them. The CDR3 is CASSQAEGEADTQYF. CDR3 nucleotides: TGTGCCAGCAGCCAAGCAGAGGGGGAGGCAGATACGCAGTATTTT.

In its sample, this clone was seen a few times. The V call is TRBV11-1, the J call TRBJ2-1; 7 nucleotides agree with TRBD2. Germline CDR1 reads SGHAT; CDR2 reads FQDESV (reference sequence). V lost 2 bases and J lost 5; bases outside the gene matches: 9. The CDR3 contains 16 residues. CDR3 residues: CASSLMGRGTNNEQFF. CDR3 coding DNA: TGTGCCAGCAGCTTAATGGGGCGGGGGACCAACAATGAGCAGTTCTTC.

The CDR3, as DNA: TGTGCCAGCAGTTTCGCGGGGGAGGGCAATGAGCAGTTCTTC. Amino acids: CASSFAGEGNEQFF. J is TRBJ2-1 and V is TRBV6-1; 7 nucleotides line up with TRBD2. J was trimmed by 6 bases and V by 5 bases; bases with no gene match: 7. There are 14 residues in the CDR3. Germline V gene lookup returns CDR1 MNHNS and CDR2 SASEGT.

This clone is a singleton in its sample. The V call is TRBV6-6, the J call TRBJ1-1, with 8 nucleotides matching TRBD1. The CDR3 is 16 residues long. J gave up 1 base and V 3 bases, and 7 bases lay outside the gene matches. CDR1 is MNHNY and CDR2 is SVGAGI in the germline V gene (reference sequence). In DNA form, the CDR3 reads TGTGCCAGCAGTTATTCATTCGACAGGGGGAACACTGAAGCTTTCTTT. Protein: CASSYSFDRGNTEAFF.

This CDR3 is CASCQDRATANSPLHF. In DNA form, the CDR3 reads TGTGCCAGCTGTCAGGACAGGGCTACGGCAAATTCACCCCTCCACTTT. The chain has TRBV2 and TRBJ1-6, with TRBD1 matching 8 bases. This CDR3 region has 16 residues. Germline CDR1 and CDR2: SNHLY and FYNNEI. V lost 8 bases to trimming and J lost 7 bases; unmatched junction nucleotides: 13.

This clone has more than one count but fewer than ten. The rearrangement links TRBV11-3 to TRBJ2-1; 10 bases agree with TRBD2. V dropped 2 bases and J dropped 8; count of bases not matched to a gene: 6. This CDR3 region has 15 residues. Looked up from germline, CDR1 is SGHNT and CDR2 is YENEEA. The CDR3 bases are TGTGCCAGCAGCTTAATACTAGCGGGAATCGATGAGCAGTTCTTC. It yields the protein CASSLILAGIDEQFF.

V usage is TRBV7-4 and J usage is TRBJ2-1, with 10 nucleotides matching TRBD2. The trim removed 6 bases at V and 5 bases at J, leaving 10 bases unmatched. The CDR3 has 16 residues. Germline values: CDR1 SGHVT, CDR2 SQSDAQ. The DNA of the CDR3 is TGTGCCAGCAGTAGACCCGGGACTAGCGAGGACAATGAGCAGTTCTTC. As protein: CASSRPGTSEDNEQFF.

The CDR3 spells CASSQGPGENYGYTF. CDR3 nucleotide sequence: TGCGCCAGCAGCCAAGGCCCAGGGGAAAACTATGGCTACACCTTC. The chain recombines TRBV4-1 with TRBJ1-2; D perhaps matches TRBD1 (6 bases). V lost 1 base and J lost 2, with 11 bases in between. The CDR3 totals 15 residues. Germline assignment: CDR1 MGHRA and CDR2 YSYEKL.

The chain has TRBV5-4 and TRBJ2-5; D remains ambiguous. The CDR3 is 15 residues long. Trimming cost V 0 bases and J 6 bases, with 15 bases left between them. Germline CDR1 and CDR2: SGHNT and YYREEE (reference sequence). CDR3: CASSLGNNPGQTQYF. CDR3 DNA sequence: TGTGCCAGCAGCTTGGGGAACAACCCCGGGCAGACCCAGTACTTC. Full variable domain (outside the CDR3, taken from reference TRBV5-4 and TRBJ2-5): ETGVTQSPTHLIKTRGQQVTLRCSSQSGHNTVSWYQQALGQGPQFIFQYYREEENGRGNFPPRFSGLQFPNYSSELNVNALELDDSALYLCASSLGNNPGQTQYFGPGTRLLVL.

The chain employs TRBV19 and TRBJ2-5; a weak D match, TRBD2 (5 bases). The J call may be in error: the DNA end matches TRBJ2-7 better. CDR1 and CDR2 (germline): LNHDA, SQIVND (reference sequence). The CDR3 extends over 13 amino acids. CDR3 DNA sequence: TGTGCCAGTAGTATCGGACTTAACTACGAGCAGTACTTC. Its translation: CASSIGLNYEQYF.

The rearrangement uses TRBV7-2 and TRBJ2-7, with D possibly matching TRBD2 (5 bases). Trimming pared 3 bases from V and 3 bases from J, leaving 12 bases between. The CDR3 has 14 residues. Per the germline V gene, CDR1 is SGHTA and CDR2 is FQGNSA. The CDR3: CASSFRAGGYEQYF. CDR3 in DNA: TGTGCCAGCAGCTTCCGGGCCGGAGGCTACGAGCAGTACTTC.